The T cell receptor beta chain described here comes from a study of beta chain features in type 1 diabetes. Study results and limitations: Shorter TCRB CDR3s, moderately but significantly so, marked every one of the four CD4+ subsets in Type 1 diabetes patients.

CDR1 and CDR2 from the germline V gene are MDHEN and SYDVKM. The CDR3 has 15 residues. V shed 6 bases, J shed 0 bases, and the junction held 7 bases outside the gene matches. TCRB transcripts that were expressed got sequenced, as all of the isolated RNA had been reverse transcribed. Sequencing of naive, central memory and regulatory T cell samples gave an average of roughly 3.4 million reads. Assay: immunoSEQ multiplex PCR; the TCRdb copy retains only in-frame clones and omits some. Of under 850,000 clones in the sample, 13% are singletons; the top ten hold 0.02% to 0.025%. This clone was seen more than once but under ten times. Its antigen is still unknown.

The receptor was isolated from a young man with type 1 diabetes. Sequences were obtained from naive CD4+ T cells from blood. The rearrangement uses TRBV28 and TRBJ1-1, with 7 bases lining up with TRBD1. The DNA for the CDR3 is TGTGCCAGCAGACGAGGGACAGCCATGAACACTGAAGCTTTCTTT. It codes for CASRRGTAMNTEAFF.